The 19 T cell receptor beta chains given below trace back to one sample, sequenced in a study of blood T cell repertoires in COVID-19. Clones were read by immunoSEQ multiplex PCR, and TCRdb kept only the in-frame ones, dropping some. Of under 200,000 clones in the sample, around 74% were seen once. Sequenced material: peripheral blood. These receptors originate from a man between 65 and 80 years old with acute or convalescent COVID-19.

This chain connects TRBV6-2 or TRBV6-3 to TRBJ2-7; D unresolved. The V end lost 5 bases, the J end lost 7 bases, and 15 bases lay between the germline ends. Germline values: CDR1 MNHEY, CDR2 SVGEGT. The CDR3 length is 13 residues. CDR3 residues: CASSRPGMREQYF. The CDR3 region has the DNA TGTGCCAGCAGTCGCCCAGGAATGCGAGAGCAGTACTTC.

This clone was picked up one time. The V gene is TRBV6-5, the J gene TRBJ2-5, with 8 bases lining up with TRBD2. The CDR3 spans 13 residues. CDR1 and CDR2 from the germline V gene are MNHEY and SVGAGI. V dropped 7 bases and J dropped 5; count of bases not matched to a gene: 6. The CDR3 sequence: CASKPAGVETQYF. Written as DNA, the CDR3 is TGTGCCAGCAAGCCAGCGGGAGTGGAGACCCAGTACTTC.

This clone was seen a single time. V and J are TRBV19 and TRBJ2-1, with D maybe TRBD2 (6 bases). The CDR3 sequence is 11 residues long. V lost 3 bases, J lost 10 bases, and 7 bases lay in between. From germline, CDR1 is LNHDA and CDR2 SQIVND (reference sequence). The CDR3 bases are TGTGCCAGTAGTATTCGGGGGGAGCAGTTCTTC. It yields the protein CASSIRGEQFF.

The chain links TRBV6-6 to TRBJ1-2; possible D gene TRBD1, 6 bases. Germline values: CDR1 MNHNY, CDR2 SVGAGI (reference sequence). Trimming stripped 7 bases from V and 5 bases from J, with 20 bases between. This CDR3 region has 15 residues. CDR3 in amino acids: CASIPGLGQKYGYTF. CDR3 bases: TGTGCCAGCATCCCAGGCCTGGGACAAAAATATGGCTACACCTTC.

V and J are TRBV19 and TRBJ1-2; D is ambiguous. Looked up from germline, CDR1 is LNHDA and CDR2 is SQIVND (reference sequence). CDR3 length: 15 amino acids. V dropped 4 bases and J dropped 1 base, with 13 bases sitting between them. CDR3 DNA: TGTGCCAGTAGTACTCTCTCGACGGGTAACTATGGCTACACCTTC. Protein sequence: CASSTLSTGNYGYTF.

The chain couples TRBV7-2 to TRBJ1-5; no firm D call. V was pared by 1 base and J by 0 bases, with 13 bases between. CDR1 and CDR2 (germline): SGHTA, FQGNSA. CDR3 length: 17 amino acids. CDR3 bases: TGTGCCAGCAGCTTAGGAGGAGCTCGATATAGCAATCAGCCCCAGCATTTT. Translating gives CASSLGGARYSNQPQHF.

The V gene is TRBV5-1, the J gene TRBJ2-6, with no clear D. Trimming shortened V by 0 bases and J by 4 bases, and 5 bases separated the two germline ends. The CDR3 is 14 residues long. The germline CDR1 and CDR2 sequences are SGHRS and YFSETQ. The CDR3 DNA follows: TGCGCCAGCAGCTTGGGGCCCGGGGCCAACGTCCTGACTTTC. Translated, it gives CASSLGPGANVLTF. The variable domain in full, with the rest retrieved from reference TRBV5-1 and TRBJ2-6, is KAGVTQTPRYLIKTRGQQVTLSCSPISGHRSVSWYQQTPGQGLQFLFEYFSETQRNKGNFPGRFSGRQFSNSRSEMNVSTLELGDSALYLCASSLGPGANVLTFGAGSRLTVL.

V gene TRBV19 combines with J gene TRBJ1-4; no clear D. Trimming removed 3 bases at V and 5 bases at J, with 13 bases between. CDR1 is LNHDA, CDR2 SQIVND, per germline (reference sequence). The CDR3 consists of 15 residues. CDR3 coding DNA: TGTGCCAGTAGTATGGGAGGCAGCATGAATGAAAAACTGTTTTTT. Translating gives CASSMGGSMNEKLFF. The full variable domain, its missing parts supplied by reference TRBV19 and TRBJ1-4, is DGGITQSPKYLFRKEGQNVTLSCEQNLNHDAMYWYRQDPGQGLRLIYYSQIVNDFQKGDIAEGYSVSREKKESFPLTVTSAQKNPTAFYLCASSMGGSMNEKLFFGSGTQLSVL.

This clone has just a few counts. The rearrangement joins TRBV5-1 to TRBJ1-1; D ambiguous. Germline CDR1 SGHRS, CDR2 YFSETQ. CDR3 length: 15 amino acids. The ends were cut back, 0 bases at V and 7 bases at J, with 16 bases in the middle. Written as DNA, the CDR3 is TGCGCCAGCAGCTTGGAGGGCGGGTTAACGAGTGAAGCTTTCTTT. This gives the protein CASSLEGGLTSEAFF. The variable domain in full, completed from reference TRBV5-1 and TRBJ1-1, reads KAGVTQTPRYLIKTRGQQVTLSCSPISGHRSVSWYQQTPGQGLQFLFEYFSETQRNKGNFPGRFSGRQFSNSRSEMNVSTLELGDSALYLCASSLEGGLTSEAFFGQGTRLTVV.

The chain is built from TRBV6-5 and TRBJ2-7; TRBD1 matches 10 bases. V lost 6 bases, J lost 13 bases, and 9 bases stayed unmatched. The CDR3 is made up of 12 amino acids. Germline lookup yields CDR1 MNHEY and CDR2 SVGAGI. CDR3 in DNA: TGTGCCAGCAGCCCGGGACAGGGGAGGGTATACTTC. The encoded protein is CASSPGQGRVYF.

The table lists this clone with a few counts. The V call is TRBV5-1, the J call TRBJ2-7, with TRBD1 matching over 11 bases. The CDR3 spans 14 residues. Germline assignment: CDR1 SGHRS and CDR2 YFSETQ. Trimming cost V 3 bases and J 4 bases; bases outside gene matches: 3. The CDR3 loop is CASSYGTGGYEQYF. The CDR3 coding sequence is TGCGCCAGCAGCTATGGGACAGGGGGGTACGAGCAGTACTTC.

The rearrangement links TRBV6-2 or TRBV6-3 to TRBJ2-6, with 7 bases lining up with TRBD2. In germline, CDR1 is MNHEY, CDR2 SVGEGT. The length of the CDR3 is 18 residues. The J segment lost 3 bases and the V segment lost 2 bases, leaving 10 bases of the junction unmatched. In DNA, the CDR3 is TGTGCCAGCAGTTACGACGGGGAGGGCCTTAATGGGGCCAACGTCCTGACTTTC. This translates into CASSYDGEGLNGANVLTF.

This sequence joins TRBV11-3 and TRBJ2-7, with D hard to call. Trimming took 3 bases from V and 0 from J, leaving 6 bases between them. The CDR3 consists of 13 residues. The germline V gene has CDR1 SGHNT and CDR2 YENEEA. CDR3 DNA: TGTGCCAGCAGCTTTAGAGACTCCTACGAGCAGTACTTC. This codes for CASSFRDSYEQYF.

The V call is TRBV5-1, the J call TRBJ2-5; 7 bases are a match to TRBD2. V dropped 0 bases and J dropped 5; count of bases not matched to a gene: 1. The CDR3 runs 13 residues. CDR1 and CDR2 from the germline V gene are SGHRS and YFSETQ. CDR3 DNA: TGCGCCAGCAGCTTGGCCGGGGGGGAGACCCAGTACTTC. As protein: CASSLAGGETQYF. Drawing the rest from reference TRBV5-1 and TRBJ2-5, the complete variable domain is KAGVTQTPRYLIKTRGQQVTLSCSPISGHRSVSWYQQTPGQGLQFLFEYFSETQRNKGNFPGRFSGRQFSNSRSEMNVSTLELGDSALYLCASSLAGGETQYFGPGTRLLVL.

For the CDR3, the DNA is TGTGCCAGCAGCCCAGGGACTAGCGAATTTAGGGAGCTGTTTTTT. Amino acids: CASSPGTSEFRELFF. V gene TRBV5-6 combines with J gene TRBJ2-2; 10 bases are a match to TRBD2. The V gene's germline CDR1 is SGHDT and CDR2 YYEEEE. This CDR3 has 15 residues. V shed 4 bases and J 9 bases; nucleotides not matched to a gene: 9.

The table lists this clone with a few counts. The rearrangement uses TRBV5-1 and TRBJ1-2, with 9 nucleotides matching TRBD1. V trimming: 0 bases; J trimming: 4 bases; junction bases outside the gene matches: 7. CDR1 SGHRS and CDR2 YFSETQ come from the germline V gene. The CDR3 covers 16 residues. The CDR3 coding sequence is TGCGCCAGCAGCTTGGCAAAGACAGGGGGTAGCTATGGCTACACCTTC. Protein: CASSLAKTGGSYGYTF.

The V call is TRBV7-9, the J call TRBJ2-5; D remains ambiguous. The V end lost 5 bases, the J end lost 0 bases, and 10 bases lay between the germline ends. In germline, CDR1 is SEHNR, CDR2 FQNEAQ (reference sequence). This CDR3 is built from 14 residues. DNA for the CDR3: TGTGCCAGCAGCACCGGGTCGTACCAAGAGACCCAGTACTTC. Protein product: CASSTGSYQETQYF.

The chain links TRBV11-3 to TRBJ2-6, with D perhaps TRBD1 (6 bases). Germline V lookup: CDR1 SGHNT, CDR2 YENEEA. Trimming stripped 4 bases from V and 1 base from J, with 11 bases between. The CDR3 runs 16 residues. DNA for the CDR3: TGTGCCAGCAGCTCCGGAACAGGGTCTGGGGCCAACGTCCTGACTTTC. Its protein product is CASSSGTGSGANVLTF. Full variable domain (rest looked up from reference TRBV11-3 and TRBJ2-6): EAGVVQSPRYKIIEKKQPVAFWCNPISGHNTLYWYLQNLGQGPELLIRYENEEAVDDSQLPKDRFSAERLKGVDSTLKIQPAELGDSAVYLCASSSGTGSGANVLTFGAGSRLTVL.

The chain is built from TRBV11-1 and TRBJ2-2; D is possibly TRBD1 (6 bases). The V gene lost 1 base and the J gene lost 4 bases, with 13 bases spanning the gap. The CDR3 runs 16 residues. The germline gives CDR1 SGHAT, CDR2 FQDESV (reference sequence). CDR3: CASSLGPGQPTGELFF. CDR3 DNA sequence: TGTGCCAGCAGCTTAGGCCCTGGACAGCCCACCGGGGAGCTGTTTTTT.